Listed here is a single T cell receptor (beta chain). The antigen remains unidentified. TCRdb's table, derived via immunoSEQ multiplex PCR, lists solely in-frame clones and lacks some. The sample carries around 110,000 clones, over 75% recorded once. This entry is derived from a study of T cell responses to AZD1222 COVID-19 vaccine. This CDR3 comprises 13 residues. Trimming shortened V by 5 bases and J by 4 bases, and 8 bases separated the two germline ends. Germline V gene sequence: CDR1 SNHLY, CDR2 FYNNEI. Whole-study findings and limits: Dominant CD4 TCR responses targeted spike regions 160-218 and 743-854. Spike-specific TCR repertoires showed rising breadth and depth after two AZD1222 doses.

This clonotype was obtained from an adult in good health. The V and J genes are TRBV2 and TRBJ2-2; tentatively, D is TRBD1 (5 bases). The sequences come from peripheral blood, collected on day 0 of MenACWY control vaccination. CDR3 nucleotides: TGTGCCAGCAGTTCCCAGGGCACCGGGGAGCTGTTTTTT. Residues: CASSSQGTGELFF.